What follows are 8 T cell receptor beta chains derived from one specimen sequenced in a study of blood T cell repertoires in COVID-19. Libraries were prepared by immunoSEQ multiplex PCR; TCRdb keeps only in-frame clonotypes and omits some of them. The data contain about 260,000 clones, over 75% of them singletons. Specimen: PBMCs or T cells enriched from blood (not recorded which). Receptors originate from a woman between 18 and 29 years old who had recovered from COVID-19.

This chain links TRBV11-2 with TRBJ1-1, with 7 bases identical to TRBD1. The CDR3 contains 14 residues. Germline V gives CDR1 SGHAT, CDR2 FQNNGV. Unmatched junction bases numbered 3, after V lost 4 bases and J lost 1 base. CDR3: CASSSGTANTEAFF. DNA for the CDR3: TGTGCCAGCAGCTCCGGGACAGCGAACACTGAAGCTTTCTTT.

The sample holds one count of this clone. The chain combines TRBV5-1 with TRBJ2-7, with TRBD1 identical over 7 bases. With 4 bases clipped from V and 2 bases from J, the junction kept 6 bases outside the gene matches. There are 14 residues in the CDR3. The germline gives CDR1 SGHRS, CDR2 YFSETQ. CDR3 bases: TGCGCCAGCAGCCCTAGACAGGGCACCTACGAGCAGTACTTC. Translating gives CASSPRQGTYEQYF.

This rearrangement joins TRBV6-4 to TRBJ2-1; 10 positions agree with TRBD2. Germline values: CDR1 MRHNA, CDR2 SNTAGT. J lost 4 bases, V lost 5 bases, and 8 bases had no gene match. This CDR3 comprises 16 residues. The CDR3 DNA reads TGTGCCAGCAGTTTTATAGCGGGGGGCTCATACAATGAGCAGTTCTTC. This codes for CASSFIAGGSYNEQFF.

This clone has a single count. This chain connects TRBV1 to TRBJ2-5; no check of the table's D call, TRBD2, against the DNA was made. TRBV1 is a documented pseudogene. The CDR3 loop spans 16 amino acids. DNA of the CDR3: TGCACCAGCAGCCAAGAGTCCGGAGCGGGGGAAGAGACCCAGTACTTC. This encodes CTSSQESGAGEETQYF.

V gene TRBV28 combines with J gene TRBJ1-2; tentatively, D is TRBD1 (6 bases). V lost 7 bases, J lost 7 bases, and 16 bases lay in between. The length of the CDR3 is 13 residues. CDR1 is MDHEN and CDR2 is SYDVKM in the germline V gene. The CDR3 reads CASIRKGGVGYTF. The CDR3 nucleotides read TGTGCCAGCATTCGGAAAGGGGGAGTTGGCTACACCTTC.

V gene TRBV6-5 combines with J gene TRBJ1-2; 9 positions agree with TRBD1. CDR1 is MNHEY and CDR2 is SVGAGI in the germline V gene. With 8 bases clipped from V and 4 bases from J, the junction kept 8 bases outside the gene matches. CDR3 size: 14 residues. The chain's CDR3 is CASGTGGESYGYTF. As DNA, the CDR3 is TGTGCCAGCGGAACAGGGGGCGAATCCTATGGCTACACCTTC.

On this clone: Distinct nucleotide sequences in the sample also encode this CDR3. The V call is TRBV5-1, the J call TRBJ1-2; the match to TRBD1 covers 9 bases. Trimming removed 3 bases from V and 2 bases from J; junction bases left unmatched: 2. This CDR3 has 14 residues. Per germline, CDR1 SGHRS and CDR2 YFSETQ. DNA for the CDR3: TGCGCCAGCAGCTCGGGACAGGGAAACTATGGCTACACCTTC. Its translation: CASSSGQGNYGYTF.

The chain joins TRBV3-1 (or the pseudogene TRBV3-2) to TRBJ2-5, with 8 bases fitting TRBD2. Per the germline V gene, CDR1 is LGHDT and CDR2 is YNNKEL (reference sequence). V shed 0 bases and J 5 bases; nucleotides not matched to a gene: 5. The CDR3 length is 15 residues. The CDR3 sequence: CASSQEAGGWETQYF. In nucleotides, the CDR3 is TGTGCCAGCAGCCAAGAGGCGGGGGGATGGGAGACCCAGTACTTC.